Each of the 17 T cell receptor beta chains below was sequenced from the same sample in a study of blood T cell repertoires in COVID-19. Sequencing was performed with immunoSEQ multiplex PCR; in TCRdb, only in-frame clones are kept and a portion is missing. The sample has 75,000 to 90,000 clones, roughly 88% seen once; the top ten hold around 0.96%. The sequenced sample consisted of peripheral blood. These receptors originate from a woman in her fifties or sixties in a cohort sampled during active COVID-19.

This CDR3 is CASSQNSGEGPLHF. CDR3 DNA: TGTGCCAGCAGCCAGAATTCGGGGGAAGGACCCCTCCACTTT. The rearrangement uses TRBV2 and TRBJ1-6; tentatively, D is TRBD1 (5 bases). This CDR3 comprises 14 residues. Germline loops: CDR1 SNHLY, CDR2 FYNNEI. V was pared by 6 bases and J by 12 bases, with 18 bases between.

The chain carries TRBV30 and TRBJ1-2; D call uncertain. In germline, CDR1 is GTSNPN, CDR2 SVGIG (reference sequence). Trimming pared 0 bases from V and 8 bases from J, leaving 13 bases between. CDR3 length: 13 amino acids. The CDR3, as DNA: TGTGCCTGGAGTGTAACAACCTTCTGGGGCTACACCTTC. It translates to CAWSVTTFWGYTF.

This chain uses TRBV6-6 with TRBJ1-1; the match to TRBD1 covers 8 bases. The junction had 3 bases not matched to a gene; V was cut back by 6 bases and J by 3 bases. CDR1 and CDR2 from the germline V gene are MNHNY and SVGAGI (reference sequence). CDR3 length equals 13 residues. The CDR3 region is CASRSTGDTEAFF. The CDR3 bases are TGTGCCAGCAGGTCGACAGGGGACACTGAAGCTTTCTTT.

The rearrangement links TRBV7-9 to TRBJ1-4; perhaps TRBD1 as D (5 bases). The CDR3 sequence is 11 residues long. Trimming removed 4 bases at V and 13 bases at J, with 10 bases between. The germline V gene has CDR1 SEHNR and CDR2 FQNEAQ (reference sequence). The CDR3 region has the DNA TGTGCCAGCAGCTGGGGGGGTTTACTGTTTTTT. Protein: CASSWGGLLFF. Filled out from reference TRBV7-9 and TRBJ1-4, the complete variable domain reads DTGVSQNPRHKITKRGQNVTFRCDPISEHNRLYWYRQTLGQGPEFLTYFQNEAQLEKSRLLSDRFSAERPKGSFSTLEIQRTEQGDSAMYLCASSWGGLLFFGSGTQLSVL.

This chain links TRBV28 with TRBJ2-7; D uncertain. With 6 bases removed from V and 3 bases from J, the gap between germline ends came to 9 bases. This CDR3 is built from 12 residues. The germline CDR1 and CDR2 sequences are MDHEN and SYDVKM. CDR3 region: CASSWRVYEQYF. As DNA, the CDR3 is TGTGCCAGCAGCTGGAGAGTCTACGAGCAGTACTTC.

This clone appeared a single time. The V and J genes are TRBV20-1 and TRBJ1-3; no reliable D call. Germline V CDR1 and CDR2: DFQATT, SNEGSKA (reference sequence). V gave up 3 bases and J gave up 0 bases, with 9 bases separating them. This CDR3 is built from 14 residues. The CDR3: CSASGRHSGNTIYF. The CDR3, as DNA: TGCAGTGCTAGTGGTAGACACTCTGGAAACACCATATATTTT.

The chain has TRBV18 and TRBJ1-3; D is uncertain. The CDR3 length is 16 residues. The germline CDR1 and CDR2 sequences are KGHSH and LQKENI. The V and J ends lost 3 bases and 2 bases respectively, with 14 bases between them. As DNA, the CDR3 is TGTGCCAGCTCACCGACCCGCGACGGAGCTGGAAACACCATATATTTT. Translating gives CASSPTRDGAGNTIYF.

The J gene is TRBJ2-3, the V gene TRBV1; the table gives TRBD2 as D, unverified against the DNA. TRBV1 is tagged as a pseudogene. This CDR3 is 15 amino acids long. The CDR3 sequence is CTSSPTSGRAFCQYF. The CDR3 DNA is TGCACCAGCAGCCCTACTAGCGGGAGGGCCTTCTGCCAGTATTTT.

The gene calls are TRBV7-8 and TRBJ2-3; D is perhaps TRBD1 (6 bases). Trimming pared 1 base from V and 7 bases from J, leaving 24 bases between. In germline, CDR1 is SGHVS, CDR2 FQNEAQ. The CDR3 has 18 residues. The CDR3 DNA reads as TGTGCCAGCAGCTTAGTTATGAATTTAATCCAGGGGACCAATACGCAGTATTTT. This translates into CASSLVMNLIQGTNTQYF. The full variable domain, completed using reference TRBV7-8 and TRBJ2-3, is GAGVSQSPRYKVAKRGQDVALRCDPISGHVSLFWYQQALGQGPEFLTYFQNEAQLDKSGLPSDRFFAERPEGSVSTLKIQRTQQEDSAVYLCASSLVMNLIQGTNTQYFGPGTRLTVL.

This clone was detected only a few times. V usage is TRBV19 and J usage is TRBJ1-2; TRBD1 matches 12 bases. This CDR3 has 16 residues. V was clipped by 2 bases and J by 6 bases; unmatched bases: 7. CDR1 and CDR2 from the germline V gene are LNHDA and SQIVND (reference sequence). CDR3 amino acids: CASSIPGQGARDGYTF. The CDR3 nucleotides are TGTGCCAGTAGTATACCGGGACAGGGGGCCAGAGATGGCTACACCTTC.

The chain links TRBV27 to TRBJ2-5, with D perhaps matching TRBD1 (5 bases). The V gene lost 1 base and the J gene lost 6 bases, with 12 bases spanning the gap. The CDR3 sequence is 14 residues long. The germline gives CDR1 MNHEY, CDR2 SMNVEV (reference sequence). The CDR3 reads CASSLLGEEKTQYF. CDR3 bases: TGTGCCAGCAGTTTATTAGGGGAAGAAAAGACCCAGTACTTC.

The chain uses TRBV19 and TRBJ2-5; 11 bases line up with TRBD2. Trimming removed 6 bases from V and 4 bases from J; junction bases left unmatched: 7. The CDR3 sequence is 15 residues long. Looked up from germline, CDR1 is LNHDA and CDR2 is SQIVND (reference sequence). The CDR3 nucleotides are TGTGCCAGTAGCACCGGGACTAGCGGTTTAGAGACCCAGTACTTC. As protein: CASSTGTSGLETQYF. The full variable domain, with the rest looked up from reference TRBV19 and TRBJ2-5, is DGGITQSPKYLFRKEGQNVTLSCEQNLNHDAMYWYRQDPGQGLRLIYYSQIVNDFQKGDIAEGYSVSREKKESFPLTVTSAQKNPTAFYLCASSTGTSGLETQYFGPGTRLLVL.

This clone came up a few times. The chain has TRBV7-6 and TRBJ2-7; no definite D call. This CDR3 is built from 13 residues. V lost 1 base to trimming and J lost 7 bases, with 11 bases between them. Germline-derived CDR1 and CDR2 are SGHVS and FNYEAQ. CDR3 residues: CASSLEPRQEQYF. The CDR3 DNA reads as TGTGCCAGCAGCTTAGAGCCGCGGCAAGAGCAGTACTTC. Full variable domain (missing parts from reference TRBV7-6 and TRBJ2-7): GAGVSQSPRYKVTKRGQDVALRCDPISGHVSLYWYRQALGQGPEFLTYFNYEAQQDKSGLPNDRFSAERPEGSISTLTIQRTEQRDSAMYRCASSLEPRQEQYFGPGTRLTVT.

The rearrangement joins TRBV27 to TRBJ2-3, with TRBD1 as a possible D gene (5 bases). Looked up from germline, CDR1 is MNHEY and CDR2 is SMNVEV (reference sequence). The V end was cut by 3 bases, the J end by 2 bases, with 12 bases between. The CDR3 sequence is 15 residues long. The CDR3 DNA follows: TGTGCCAGCAGTTTCACGACAGCCGACACAGATACGCAGTATTTT. Its translation is CASSFTTADTDTQYF.

The chain uses TRBV9 and TRBJ1-6; D not certain. The CDR3 is 15 residues long. Between the trimmed V and J ends, which lost 3 bases and 9 bases, there was a span of 16 bases. Germline V lookup: CDR1 SGDLS, CDR2 YYNGEE. The CDR3 reads CASSAAGGYGSPLHF. In DNA, the CDR3 is TGTGCCAGCAGCGCGGCGGGAGGTTATGGTTCACCCCTCCACTTT.

This chain links TRBV27 with TRBJ1-1; TRBD1 matches at 7 bases. The ends lost 7 bases at V and 4 bases at J; junction bases unmatched: 18. The CDR3 has 17 amino acids. The germline V gene encodes CDR1 MNHEY and CDR2 SMNVEV (reference sequence). This CDR3 is CASIRAPYQGVSTEAFF. In DNA, the CDR3 is TGTGCCAGCATTAGGGCCCCATATCAGGGGGTGAGCACTGAAGCTTTCTTT.

This sequence joins TRBV12-2 and TRBJ2-5; the table's TRBD2 call for D was not verified on the DNA. TRBV12-2 is a listed pseudogene. The CDR3 has 17 residues. CDR3: CASRSYPLGRFQETQYF. The CDR3 DNA is TGTGCAAGTCGCTCCTACCCGTTGGGGAGGTTCCAAGAGACCCAGTACTTC.